One and the same sample provided the 19 T cell receptor beta chains below, sequenced in a study of T cells after yellow fever vaccination. TCRdb independently ran MiXCR on the 5' RACE reads; one entry per CDR3 protein. This sample carries just under 600,000 distinct CDR3 sequences, approximately 12% of them seen once, and the ten largest clones take around an eighth. The material was PBMCs, obtained on the day of the yellow fever booster vaccination. The receptors were sampled from a man aged 25 to 40 who received the YFV17D yellow fever vaccine.

The rearrangement links TRBV12-3 or TRBV12-4 to TRBJ2-2; TRBD2 matches 7 bases. There are 19 residues in the CDR3. J lost 0 bases, V lost 6 bases, and 16 bases had no gene match. The CDR3 loop reads CASSPPRSGISSNTGELFF. CDR3 coding DNA: TGTGCCAGCAGCCCTCCCAGGAGCGGGATCTCCTCGAACACCGGGGAGCTGTTTTTT.

The V gene is TRBV20-1, the J gene TRBJ2-1; 13 bases fit TRBD2. CDR3 length equals 18 residues. Germline values: CDR1 DFQATT, CDR2 SNEGSKA (reference sequence). The V gene end was trimmed by 0 bases and the J gene end by 12 bases; junction bases not matched to a gene: 17. The CDR3 loop reads CSARDSGGRTSGGSGQFF. DNA for the CDR3: TGCAGTGCTAGAGACTCTGGGGGGAGGACTAGCGGGGGTTCGGGGCAGTTCTTC.

This clonotype has ten or more counts. V is TRBV7-2 and J is TRBJ1-5; 11 nucleotides match TRBD1. CDR1 is SGHTA and CDR2 is FQGNSA in the germline V gene. Losses at the gene ends were 5 bases for V and 5 bases for J; bases not matched to a gene: 5. This CDR3 contains 15 residues. The DNA of the CDR3 is TGTGCCAGCAGCCCCCGGACAGGGGGCGATCAGCCCCAGCATTTT. Translated, it gives CASSPRTGGDQPQHF.

The table lists this clonotype with a few counts. This chain connects TRBV5-6 to TRBJ2-3, with D uncertain. The CDR3 has 14 amino acids. Trimming shortened V by 0 bases and J by 3 bases, and 8 bases separated the two germline ends. Germline CDR1 SGHDT, CDR2 YYEEEE. CDR3 protein: CASSLVQETDTQYF. The CDR3 coding sequence is TGTGCCAGCAGCTTGGTGCAGGAAACAGATACGCAGTATTTT.

Ten or more counts support this clonotype. This rearrangement joins TRBV12-3 or TRBV12-4 to TRBJ2-3, with 7 bases matching TRBD2. V shed 6 bases and J 2 bases; nucleotides not matched to a gene: 5. This CDR3 contains 14 residues. As DNA, the CDR3 is TGTGCCAGCAGATCTAGCGGCTCCACAGATACGCAGTATTTT. It encodes CASRSSGSTDTQYF.

This chain connects TRBV4-3 to TRBJ2-1, with D possibly matching TRBD1 (5 bases). The V end was cut by 3 bases, the J end by 8 bases, with 11 bases between. Germline CDR1 reads LGHNA; CDR2 reads YSLEER. This CDR3 comprises 13 residues. CDR3: CASSQTVFDEQFF. The CDR3 DNA follows: TGCGCCAGCAGCCAGACAGTTTTCGATGAGCAGTTCTTC.

The CDR3 loop reads CASSQGQYEQYF. The CDR3 DNA follows: TGCGCCAGCAGCCAGGGACAGTACGAGCAGTACTTC. The V call is TRBV5-1, the J call TRBJ2-7; 7 positions match TRBD1. The junction had 2 bases not matched to a gene; V was cut back by 4 bases and J by 4 bases. Germline lookup yields CDR1 SGHRS and CDR2 YFSETQ. The CDR3 is 12 residues long.

This clonotype appeared a few times. This rearrangement joins TRBV20-1 to TRBJ2-7, with TRBD2 matching over 9 bases. The CDR3 runs 13 residues. Germline V gene data show CDR1 as DFQATT and CDR2 as SNEGSKA (reference sequence). Trimming removed 5 bases from V and 4 bases from J; junction bases left unmatched: 6. CDR3 in DNA: TGCAGTGCTGGAGGCGGGAGGGCTTACGAGCAGTACTTC. Translating gives CSAGGGRAYEQYF.

Written as DNA, the CDR3 is TGTGCCAGCAGTTCTTATGAGGGGGGCGAGCAGTACTTC. This encodes CASSSYEGGEQYF. The J gene is TRBJ2-7, the V gene TRBV12-3 or TRBV12-4; D possibly matches TRBD1 or TRBD2 (6 bases each). The V and J ends lost 4 bases and 6 bases respectively, with 13 bases between them. The CDR3 contains 13 residues.

This clonotype appeared a single time. The V call is TRBV27, the J call TRBJ2-7; D perhaps matches TRBD2 (5 bases). CDR1 MNHEY and CDR2 SMNVEV come from the germline V gene (reference sequence). CDR3 length: 14 residues. The V and J ends lost 3 bases and 2 bases respectively, with 11 bases between them. CDR3 in DNA: TGTGCCAGCAGTTTCGGGGATACTACCTACGAGCAGTACTTC. Amino acid sequence: CASSFGDTTYEQYF.

This clonotype was detected a few times. The gene calls are TRBV24-1 and TRBJ2-7; D perhaps matches TRBD2 (6 bases). Trimming took off 5 bases at V and 2 bases at J, with 15 bases between the two ends. CDR1 KGHDR and CDR2 SFDVKD come from the germline V gene. The CDR3 covers 15 residues. The CDR3 region is CATSVSTGGAYEQYF. The CDR3 bases are TGTGCCACCAGTGTCTCTACCGGGGGTGCCTACGAGCAGTACTTC.

The genes are TRBV30 and TRBJ2-1; 9 bases match TRBD2. Germline lookup yields CDR1 GTSNPN and CDR2 SVGIG (reference sequence). V gave up 2 bases and J gave up 3 bases; unmatched junction bases: 5. CDR3 length: 15 residues. The CDR3 DNA is TGTGCCTGGAGTTTAGCGGGAGCCGGCTACAATGAGCAGTTCTTC. This codes for CAWSLAGAGYNEQFF.

The rearrangement links TRBV5-1 to TRBJ2-1, with 7 bases aligning to TRBD2. This CDR3 is built from 15 residues. Per the germline V gene, CDR1 is SGHRS and CDR2 is YFSETQ. The ends lost 6 bases at V and 4 bases at J; junction bases unmatched: 10. Here the CDR3 reads CASTIAGGGYNEQFF. DNA of the CDR3: TGCGCCAGCACAATAGCGGGCGGCGGGTACAATGAGCAGTTCTTC.

The V gene is TRBV20-1, the J gene TRBJ2-7; D is unclear. This CDR3 region has 15 residues. The V and J ends lost 3 bases and 4 bases respectively, with 19 bases between them. Germline lookup yields CDR1 DFQATT and CDR2 SNEGSKA (reference sequence). DNA for the CDR3: TGCAGTGCTAGCCCTCCCGGTGCAGAGGATTACGAGCAGTACTTC. It encodes CSASPPGAEDYEQYF.

Only one count was recorded for this clonotype. The chain employs TRBV4-3 and TRBJ2-1, with a weak D call TRBD2 (5 bases). This CDR3 is 18 amino acids long. The germline CDR1 and CDR2 sequences are LGHNA and YSLEER. Between the trimmed V and J ends, which lost 4 bases and 3 bases, there was a span of 22 bases. CDR3 in DNA: TGCGCCAGCAGCCCCATGGACCCCAGCGGCAAGCTCTACAATGAGCAGTTCTTC. This codes for CASSPMDPSGKLYNEQFF.

The V and J genes are TRBV5-1 and TRBJ2-3; either TRBD1 or TRBD2 may supply D (5 bases each). The CDR3 runs to 13 residues. Per the germline V gene, CDR1 is SGHRS and CDR2 is YFSETQ. Trimming took off 2 bases at V and 4 bases at J, with 8 bases between the two ends. The CDR3 DNA is TGCGCCAGCAGCTTTGTGGGACCAGATACGCAGTATTTT. It yields the protein CASSFVGPDTQYF. The variable domain in full, completed from reference TRBV5-1 and TRBJ2-3, reads KAGVTQTPRYLIKTRGQQVTLSCSPISGHRSVSWYQQTPGQGLQFLFEYFSETQRNKGNFPGRFSGRQFSNSRSEMNVSTLELGDSALYLCASSFVGPDTQYFGPGTRLTVL.

This rearrangement joins TRBV15 to TRBJ2-5; 8 bases align to TRBD1. The CDR3 has 15 amino acids. The V gene's germline CDR1 is LNHNV and CDR2 YYDKDF (reference sequence). J gave up 2 bases and V 3 bases, and 5 bases lay outside the gene matches. The CDR3 loop reads CATSRRGDRQETQYF. The CDR3 DNA sequence: TGTGCCACCAGCAGGAGGGGGGACAGGCAAGAGACCCAGTACTTC.

The sample holds a few counts of this clonotype. The chain links TRBV5-5 to TRBJ2-7; perhaps TRBD2 as D (5 bases). Between the trimmed V and J ends, which lost 0 bases and 7 bases, there was a span of 14 bases. CDR1 and CDR2 from the germline V gene are SGHKS and YYEKEE (reference sequence). The CDR3 spans 14 residues. For the CDR3, the DNA is TGTGCCAGCAGCTTGGGGACTCCCAAGGCTGAGCAGTACTTC. Amino acids: CASSLGTPKAEQYF.

This clonotype was observed a handful of times. The chain carries TRBV3-1 and TRBJ2-1; 10 positions match TRBD2. The CDR3 totals 16 residues. CDR1 and CDR2 from the germline V gene are LGHDT and YNNKEL (reference sequence). V shed 0 bases, J shed 6 bases, and the junction held 5 bases outside the gene matches. As DNA, the CDR3 is TGTGCCAGCAGCCAAGATCCGGCTAGCGGGAGCAATGAGCAGTTCTTC. It is translated as CASSQDPASGSNEQFF.